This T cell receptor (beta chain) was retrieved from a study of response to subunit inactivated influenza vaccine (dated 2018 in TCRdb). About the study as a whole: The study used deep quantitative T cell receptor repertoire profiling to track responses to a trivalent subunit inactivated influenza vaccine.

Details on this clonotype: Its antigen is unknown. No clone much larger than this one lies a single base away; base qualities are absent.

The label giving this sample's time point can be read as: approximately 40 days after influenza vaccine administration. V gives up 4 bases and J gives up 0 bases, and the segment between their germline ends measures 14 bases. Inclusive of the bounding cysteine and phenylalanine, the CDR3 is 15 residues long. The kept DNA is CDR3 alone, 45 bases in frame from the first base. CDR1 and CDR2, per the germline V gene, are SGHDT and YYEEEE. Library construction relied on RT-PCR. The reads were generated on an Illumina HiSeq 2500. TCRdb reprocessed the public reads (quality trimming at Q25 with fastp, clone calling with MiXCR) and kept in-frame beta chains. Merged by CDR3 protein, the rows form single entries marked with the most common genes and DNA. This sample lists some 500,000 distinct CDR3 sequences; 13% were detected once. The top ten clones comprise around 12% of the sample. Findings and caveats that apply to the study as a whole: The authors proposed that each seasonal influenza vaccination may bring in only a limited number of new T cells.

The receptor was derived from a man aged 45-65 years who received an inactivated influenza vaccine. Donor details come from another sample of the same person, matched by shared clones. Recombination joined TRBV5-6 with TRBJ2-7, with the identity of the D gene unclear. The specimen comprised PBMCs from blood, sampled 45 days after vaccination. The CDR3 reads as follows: CASSPGLLCSYEQYF. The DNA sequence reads TGTGCCAGCAGCCCCGGGCTGCTGTGCTCCTACGAGCAGTACTTC.